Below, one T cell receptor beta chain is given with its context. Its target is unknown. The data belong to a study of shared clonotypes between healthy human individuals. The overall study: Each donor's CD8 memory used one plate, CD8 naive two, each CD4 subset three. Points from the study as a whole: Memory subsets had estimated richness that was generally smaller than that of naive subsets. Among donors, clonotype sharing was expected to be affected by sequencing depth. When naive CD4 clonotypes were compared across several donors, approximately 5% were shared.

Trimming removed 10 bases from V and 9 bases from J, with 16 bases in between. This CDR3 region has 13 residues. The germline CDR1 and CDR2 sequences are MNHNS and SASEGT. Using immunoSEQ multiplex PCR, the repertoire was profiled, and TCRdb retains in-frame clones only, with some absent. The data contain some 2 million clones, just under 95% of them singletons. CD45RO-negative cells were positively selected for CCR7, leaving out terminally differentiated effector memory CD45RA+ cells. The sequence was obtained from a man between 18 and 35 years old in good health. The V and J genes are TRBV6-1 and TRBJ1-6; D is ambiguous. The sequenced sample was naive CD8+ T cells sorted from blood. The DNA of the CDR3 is TGTGCCACCTACTGGGAGGGTACTTCACCCCTCCACTTT. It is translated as CATYWEGTSPLHF.